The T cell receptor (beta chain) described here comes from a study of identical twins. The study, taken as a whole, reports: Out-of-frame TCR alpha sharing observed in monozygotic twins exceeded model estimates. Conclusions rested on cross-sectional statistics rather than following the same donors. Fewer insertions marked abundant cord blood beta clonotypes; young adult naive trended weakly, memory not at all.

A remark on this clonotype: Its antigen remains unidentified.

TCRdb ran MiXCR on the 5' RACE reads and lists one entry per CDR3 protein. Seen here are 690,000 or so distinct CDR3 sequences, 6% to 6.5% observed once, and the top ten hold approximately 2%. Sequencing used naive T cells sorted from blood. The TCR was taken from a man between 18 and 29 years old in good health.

The CDR3 region has the DNA TGTGCCAGCTTCTCTAGCGGGGAGCTCTGGAATGAGCAGTTCTTC. Protein: CASFSSGELWNEQFF. The V call is TRBV28, the J call TRBJ2-1; 9 nucleotides align to TRBD2. V was pared by 8 bases and J by 7 bases, with 12 bases of the junction left unmatched. This CDR3 has 15 amino acids. Per the germline V gene, CDR1 is MDHEN and CDR2 is SYDVKM. The full variable domain, its missing parts supplied by reference TRBV28 and TRBJ2-1, is DVKVTQSSRYLVKRTGEKVFLECVQDMDHENMFWYRQDPGLGLRLIYFSYDVKMKEKGDIPEGYSVSREKKERFSLILESASTNQTSMYLCASFSSGELWNEQFFGPGTRLTVL.